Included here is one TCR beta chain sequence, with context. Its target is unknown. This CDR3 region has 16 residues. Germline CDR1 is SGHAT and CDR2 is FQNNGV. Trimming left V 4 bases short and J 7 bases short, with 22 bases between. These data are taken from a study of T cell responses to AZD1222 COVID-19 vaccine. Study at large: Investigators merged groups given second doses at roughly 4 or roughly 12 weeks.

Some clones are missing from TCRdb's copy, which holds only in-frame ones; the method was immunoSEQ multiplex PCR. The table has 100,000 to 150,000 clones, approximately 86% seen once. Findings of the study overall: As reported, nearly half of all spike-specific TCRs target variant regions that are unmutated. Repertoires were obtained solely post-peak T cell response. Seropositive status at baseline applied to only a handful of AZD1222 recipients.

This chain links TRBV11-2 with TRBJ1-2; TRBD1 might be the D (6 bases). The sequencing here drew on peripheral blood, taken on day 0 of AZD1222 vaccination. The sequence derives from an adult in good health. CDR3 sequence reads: CASSSLTTMGAVGYTF. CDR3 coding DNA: TGTGCCAGCAGCTCCCTCACAACCATGGGGGCGGTTGGCTACACCTTC.